This T cell receptor (beta chain) is from a study of blood T cells in healthy people across ages. This clonotype was counted a single time. The CDR3 sequence is 14 residues long. Germline CDR1 is SNHLY and CDR2 is FYNNEI. V lost 6 bases and J 1 base, leaving 12 bases between the germline ends. A second 7 to 11 cycle PCR used barcoded and J-beta primers. One entry per CDR3 protein, called by TCRdb with MiXCR from the 5' RACE reads. The table has hundreds of thousands of distinct CDR3 sequences, around 24% seen once; the top ten hold around 10%. In addition, the sample was reused for a study of T cells of mothers and their children. That work adds: Overlap ran slightly, non-significantly higher for related than unrelated mother-child pairs.

The sequenced sample was blood. The receptor's source is a boy between 10 and 17 years old in good health. The chain joins TRBV2 to TRBJ2-5; possibly TRBD1 for D (5 bases). The CDR3 sequence is CASRQDQTQETQYF. The CDR3 bases are TGTGCCAGCAGACAGGACCAAACCCAAGAGACCCAGTACTTC.